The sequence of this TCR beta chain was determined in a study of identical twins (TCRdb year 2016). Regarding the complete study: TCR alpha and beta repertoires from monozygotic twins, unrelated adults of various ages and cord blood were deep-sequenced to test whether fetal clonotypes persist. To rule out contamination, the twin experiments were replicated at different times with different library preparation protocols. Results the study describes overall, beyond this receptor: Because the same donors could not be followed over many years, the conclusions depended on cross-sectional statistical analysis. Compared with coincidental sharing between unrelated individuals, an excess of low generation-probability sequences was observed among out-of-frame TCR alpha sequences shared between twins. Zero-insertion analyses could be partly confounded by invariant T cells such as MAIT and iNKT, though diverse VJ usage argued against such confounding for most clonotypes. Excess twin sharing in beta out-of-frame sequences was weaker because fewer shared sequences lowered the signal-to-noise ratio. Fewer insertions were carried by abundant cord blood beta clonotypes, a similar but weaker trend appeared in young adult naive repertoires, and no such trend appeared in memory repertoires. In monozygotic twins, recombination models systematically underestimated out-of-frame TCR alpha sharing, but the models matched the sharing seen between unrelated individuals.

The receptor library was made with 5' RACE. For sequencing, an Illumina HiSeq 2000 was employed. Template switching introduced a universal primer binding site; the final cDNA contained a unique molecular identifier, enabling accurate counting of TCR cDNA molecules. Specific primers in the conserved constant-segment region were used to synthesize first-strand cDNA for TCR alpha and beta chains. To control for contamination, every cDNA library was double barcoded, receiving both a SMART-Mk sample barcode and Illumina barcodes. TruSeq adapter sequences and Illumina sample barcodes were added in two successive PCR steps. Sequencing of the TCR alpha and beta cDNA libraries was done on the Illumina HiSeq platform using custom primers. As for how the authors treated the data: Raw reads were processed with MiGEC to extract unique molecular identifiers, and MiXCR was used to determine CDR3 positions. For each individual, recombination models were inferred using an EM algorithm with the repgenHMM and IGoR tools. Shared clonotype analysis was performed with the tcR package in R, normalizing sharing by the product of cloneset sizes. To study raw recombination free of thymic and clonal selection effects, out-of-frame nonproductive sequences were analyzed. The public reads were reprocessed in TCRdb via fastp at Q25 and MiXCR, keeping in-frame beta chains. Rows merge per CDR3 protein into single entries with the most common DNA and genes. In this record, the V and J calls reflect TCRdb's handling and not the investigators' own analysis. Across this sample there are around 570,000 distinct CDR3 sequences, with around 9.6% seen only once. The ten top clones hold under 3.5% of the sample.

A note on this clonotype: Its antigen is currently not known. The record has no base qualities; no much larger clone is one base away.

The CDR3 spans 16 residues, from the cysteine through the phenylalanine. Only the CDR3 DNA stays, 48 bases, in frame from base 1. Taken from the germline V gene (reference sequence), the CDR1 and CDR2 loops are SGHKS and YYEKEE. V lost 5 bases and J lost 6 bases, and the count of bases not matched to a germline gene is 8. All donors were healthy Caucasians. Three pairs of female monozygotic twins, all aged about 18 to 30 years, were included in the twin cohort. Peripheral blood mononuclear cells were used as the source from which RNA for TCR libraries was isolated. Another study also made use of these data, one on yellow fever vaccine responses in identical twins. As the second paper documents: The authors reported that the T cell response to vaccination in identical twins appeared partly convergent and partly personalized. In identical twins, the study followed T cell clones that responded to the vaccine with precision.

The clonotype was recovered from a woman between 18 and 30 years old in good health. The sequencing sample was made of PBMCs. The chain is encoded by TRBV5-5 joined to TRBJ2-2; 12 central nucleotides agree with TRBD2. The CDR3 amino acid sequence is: CASRRASGGEPGELFF. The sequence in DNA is TGTGCCAGCAGACGAGCTAGCGGGGGGGAGCCCGGGGAGCTGTTTTTT.